The 3 T cell receptor beta chains below come from one sample, sequenced in a study of T cell responses to AZD1222 COVID-19 vaccine. The protocol was immunoSEQ multiplex PCR, while the TCRdb copy is restricted to in-frame clones and leaves out a portion. In the table there are under 200,000 clones, 92% of which are singletons. This material consisted of peripheral blood, taken 28 days after the second AZD1222 dose. These receptors originate from an adult who received the AZD1222 COVID-19 vaccine.

V usage is TRBV30 and J usage is TRBJ1-5; D is perhaps TRBD1 (5 bases). With 0 bases removed from V and 2 bases from J, the gap between germline ends came to 11 bases. The CDR3 covers 15 residues. CDR1 is GTSNPN, CDR2 SVGIG, per germline (reference sequence). CDR3 nucleotides: TGTGCCTGGAGTGTAAATGTAGGGGGCAATCAGCCCCAGCATTTT. Encoded protein: CAWSVNVGGNQPQHF.

The chain has TRBV5-4 and TRBJ1-2, with D possibly matching TRBD1 (5 bases). The CDR3 is 12 residues long. CDR1 and CDR2 from the germline V gene are SGHNT and YYREEE (reference sequence). V lost 7 bases to trimming and J lost 5 bases, with 12 bases between them. The CDR3 here is CASRDGGYGYTF. The CDR3 DNA is TGTGCCAGCCGCGATGGGGGTTATGGCTACACCTTC.

V gene TRBV7-3 combines with J gene TRBJ2-1; 14 nucleotides align to TRBD2. Trimming cost V 2 bases and J 12 bases; bases outside gene matches: 3. Germline V gene lookup returns CDR1 SGHTA and CDR2 FQGTGA. CDR3 length: 14 amino acids. CDR3 DNA sequence: TGTGCCAGCAGCTTAGGGACTAGCGGGAGTATGCAGTTCTTC. Protein: CASSLGTSGSMQFF.